The TCR beta chain described here comes from a study of T cells after yellow fever vaccination. Study-wide results and limits: It was the secondary response that reached its peak faster, day 5 versus 15, but it was weaker. In post-booster samples, most primary-vaccination clones reappeared (approximately 96% CD4, roughly 90% CD8). Contaminating bulk clonotypes could be abundant in FACS-sorted repertoires.

There are many counts of this clonotype. Antigen: not known. Template-switching 5'RACE yielded the TCR cDNA; a universal primer site and UMIs were added in the process. MiXCR, applied by TCRdb to the 5' RACE reads, yields one record per CDR3 protein. This table has approximately 600,000 distinct CDR3 sequences, 9% to 15% appearing once. The CDR3 spans 19 residues. The V gene end was trimmed by 5 bases and the J gene end by 0 bases; junction bases not matched to a gene: 19. Looked up from germline, CDR1 is DFQATT and CDR2 is SNEGSKA (reference sequence). The chain recombines TRBV20-1 with TRBJ2-3; 8 bases are a match to TRBD2. The sequenced sample was PBMCs, obtained on the day of the yellow fever booster vaccination. The sequence was collected from a man aged 30-40 years who received the YFV17D yellow fever vaccine. The CDR3 here is CSAPDGVAGRSISTDTQYF. CDR3 DNA: TGCAGTGCTCCTGACGGGGTAGCGGGAAGATCAATAAGCACAGATACGCAGTATTTT.